The 17 T cell receptor beta chains listed next were all sequenced from one sample in a study of T cells in narcolepsy. Profiled with immunoSEQ multiplex PCR; TCRdb holds only in-frame clones, not every one. The repertoire holds some 13,000 clones, with 85% to 90% as singletons. Sequenced input: CD45RA- memory CD4+ T cells from PBMCs. The receptors shown here come from a human donor with narcolepsy.

The rearrangement uses TRBV10-3 and TRBJ2-1, with 8 bases aligning to TRBD2. Germline loops: CDR1 ENHRY, CDR2 SYGVKD. This CDR3 is built from 17 residues. With 0 bases clipped from V and 9 bases from J, the junction kept 13 bases outside the gene matches. The CDR3 spells CAISESTGTRRRGEQFF. The CDR3 DNA follows: TGTGCCATCAGTGAGTCCACCGGGACTAGACGCCGTGGTGAGCAGTTCTTC.

The chain combines TRBV6-1 with TRBJ2-5; 11 bases are shared with TRBD2. The closer fit of TRBJ2-7 to the DNA end suggests the J call may be wrong. CDR1 is MNHNS, CDR2 SASEGT, per germline. The length of the CDR3 is 15 residues. This CDR3 reads CASSAFWTSGYEQYF. In DNA form, the CDR3 reads TGTGCCAGCAGTGCTTTTTGGACTAGCGGGTACGAGCAGTACTTC.

This rearrangement joins TRBV13 to TRBJ2-7; 9 bases fit TRBD2. Germline V gene lookup returns CDR1 PRHDT and CDR2 FYEKMQ (reference sequence). V lost 7 bases, J lost 5 bases, and 18 bases stayed unmatched. The CDR3 is made up of 17 amino acids. CDR3 region: CASTPRGGGRAFNEQYF. The CDR3 region has the DNA TGTGCCAGCACCCCCAGAGGGGGCGGGAGGGCATTCAACGAGCAGTACTTC.

J is TRBJ1-1 and V is TRBV6-5; D is perhaps TRBD1 (6 bases). CDR3 length equals 15 residues. CDR1 is MNHEY and CDR2 is SVGAGI in the germline V gene. V was trimmed by 0 bases and J by 6 bases, leaving 14 bases between them. This CDR3 is CASSYSAGVNSEAFF. For the CDR3, the DNA is TGTGCCAGCAGTTACTCGGCAGGGGTCAACTCTGAAGCTTTCTTT.

The chain joins TRBV27 to TRBJ1-5; D might be TRBD1 (5 bases). CDR1 and CDR2 from the germline V gene are MNHEY and SMNVEV (reference sequence). The CDR3 runs to 13 residues. V was cut by 2 bases and J by 7 bases, with 9 bases left in between. CDR3 region: CASSLEGRQPQHF. The CDR3 DNA is TGTGCCAGCAGTTTAGAGGGGAGGCAGCCCCAGCATTTT.

This chain links TRBV11-1 with TRBJ2-1; TRBD1 is a possible D gene (6 bases). Trimming took off 5 bases at V and 5 bases at J, with 10 bases between the two ends. The CDR3 runs to 13 residues. The germline gives CDR1 SGHAT, CDR2 FQDESV (reference sequence). CDR3 DNA sequence: TGTGCCAGCAGCAGGGACACAGACAATGAGCAGTTCTTC. This sequence encodes CASSRDTDNEQFF.

This chain links TRBV27 with TRBJ2-7, with 12 bases fitting TRBD1. Germline lookup yields CDR1 MNHEY and CDR2 SMNVEV (reference sequence). V lost 4 bases to trimming and J lost 3 bases; unmatched junction nucleotides: 7. The CDR3 consists of 16 residues. For the CDR3, the DNA is TGTGCCAGCAGTTCCCCAGGGACAGGGGGCCGCTACGAGCAGTACTTC. As protein: CASSSPGTGGRYEQYF.

The V gene is TRBV5-6, the J gene TRBJ2-3, with D possibly TRBD2 on 6 matching bases. Looked up from germline, CDR1 is SGHDT and CDR2 is YYEEEE. The CDR3 runs to 15 residues. V lost 0 bases and J lost 1, with 9 bases in between. CDR3: CASSLVTGGTDTQYF. CDR3 sequence (DNA): TGTGCCAGCAGCTTGGTGACGGGAGGCACAGATACGCAGTATTTT.

This sequence joins TRBV6-5 and TRBJ1-5; D is unclear. CDR3 length: 13 residues. Trimming removed 6 bases from V and 0 bases from J, with 6 bases in between. From germline, CDR1 is MNHEY and CDR2 SVGAGI. This CDR3 reads CASRANSNQPQHF. In DNA form, the CDR3 reads TGTGCCAGCAGAGCAAATAGCAATCAGCCCCAGCATTTT.

This chain links TRBV6-1 with TRBJ2-3; possible D gene TRBD2, 6 bases. Trimming pared 3 bases from V and 6 bases from J, leaving 10 bases between. Germline values: CDR1 MNHNS, CDR2 SASEGT. The CDR3 extends over 13 amino acids. The CDR3 loop reads CASSEVRGDTQYF. DNA of the CDR3: TGTGCCAGCAGTGAGGTCCGGGGGGATACGCAGTATTTT.

This chain links TRBV15 with TRBJ2-1, with D unclear. Trimming stripped 1 base from V and 5 bases from J, with 9 bases between. The germline CDR1 and CDR2 sequences are LNHNV and YYDKDF (reference sequence). This CDR3 is 14 amino acids long. The CDR3 loop is CATSRVAENNEQFF. CDR3 DNA: TGTGCCACCAGCAGAGTGGCGGAAAACAATGAGCAGTTCTTC.

The chain couples TRBV30 to TRBJ1-2; D unclear. The V gene lost 0 bases and the J gene lost 7 bases, with 15 bases spanning the gap. The CDR3 consists of 14 residues. Germline V gene lookup returns CDR1 GTSNPN and CDR2 SVGIG (reference sequence). CDR3 DNA: TGTGCCTGGAGTGTGCCAGGTCGGTCTCGTGGCTACACCTTC. It encodes CAWSVPGRSRGYTF.

This sequence joins TRBV28 and TRBJ2-7, with 12 nucleotides matching TRBD1. CDR3 size: 12 residues. Germline V gene sequence: CDR1 MDHEN, CDR2 SYDVKM. The V and J ends lost 11 bases and 5 bases, in that order; junction bases with no gene match: 4. DNA of the CDR3: TGTGCCGGGGGACAGGGGGCCCACGAGCAGTACTTC. This sequence encodes CAGGQGAHEQYF.

The chain uses TRBV30 and TRBJ2-7; D not resolved. The CDR3 spans 12 residues. In germline, CDR1 is GTSNPN, CDR2 SVGIG (reference sequence). Trimming removed 4 bases at V and 0 bases at J, with 7 bases between. The CDR3 DNA reads as TGTGCCTGGACACGTAGCTCCTACGAGCAGTACTTC. As protein: CAWTRSSYEQYF. The full variable domain, its missing parts supplied by reference TRBV30 and TRBJ2-7, is SQTIHQWPATLVQPVGSPLSLECTVEGTSNPNLYWYRQAAGRGLQLLFYSVGIGQISSEVPQNLSASRPQDRQFILSSKKLLLSDSGFYLCAWTRSSYEQYFGPGTRLTVT.

This clone was counted once. As DNA, the CDR3 is TGTGCCAGCAGCCCGGGACCGGGACTAGGCCAAGAGACCCAGTACTTC. Protein: CASSPGPGLGQETQYF. The chain couples TRBV11-1 to TRBJ2-5; 8 nucleotides agree with TRBD2. V was clipped by 5 bases and J by 1 base; unmatched bases: 9. The germline V gene has CDR1 SGHAT and CDR2 FQDESV (reference sequence). CDR3 length: 16 amino acids.

This clone is large (0.1 to 1%). This sequence joins TRBV10-3 and TRBJ1-3, with D unresolved. The CDR3 is 14 residues long. V shed 10 bases and J shed 4 bases, with 17 bases lying between them. CDR1 is ENHRY and CDR2 is SYGVKD in the germline V gene. CDR3 coding DNA: TGTGCCACCATAAGACTAACGGGGGGAAACACCATATATTTT. It specifies CATIRLTGGNTIYF.

This chain connects TRBV5-1 to TRBJ2-2; 10 nucleotides agree with TRBD2. Germline V CDR1 and CDR2: SGHRS, YFSETQ. Trimming at V came to 4 bases and at J to 2 bases, leaving 8 bases not matched to a gene. The CDR3 spans 17 residues. The CDR3 sequence: CASSEELAGANTGELFF. The CDR3 DNA is TGCGCCAGCAGCGAGGAGCTAGCGGGGGCTAACACCGGGGAGCTGTTTTTT.